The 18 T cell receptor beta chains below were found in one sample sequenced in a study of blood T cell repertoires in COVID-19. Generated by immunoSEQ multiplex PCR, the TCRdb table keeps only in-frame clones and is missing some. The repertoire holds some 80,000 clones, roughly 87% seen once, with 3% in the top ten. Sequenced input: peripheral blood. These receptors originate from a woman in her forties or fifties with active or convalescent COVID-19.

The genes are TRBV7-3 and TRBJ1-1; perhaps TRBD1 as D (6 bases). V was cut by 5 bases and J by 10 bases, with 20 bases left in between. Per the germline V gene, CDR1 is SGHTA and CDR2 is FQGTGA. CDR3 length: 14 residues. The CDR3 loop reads CASSPTQQGPVAFF. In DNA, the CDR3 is TGTGCCAGCAGCCCTACCCAGCAGGGGCCGGTAGCTTTCTTT. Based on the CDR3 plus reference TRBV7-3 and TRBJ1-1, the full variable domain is GAGVSQTPSNKVTEKGKYVELRCDPISGHTALYWYRQSLGQGPEFLIYFQGTGAADDSGLPNDRFFAVRPEGSVSTLKIQRTERGDSAVYLCASSPTQQGPVAFFGQGTRLTVV.

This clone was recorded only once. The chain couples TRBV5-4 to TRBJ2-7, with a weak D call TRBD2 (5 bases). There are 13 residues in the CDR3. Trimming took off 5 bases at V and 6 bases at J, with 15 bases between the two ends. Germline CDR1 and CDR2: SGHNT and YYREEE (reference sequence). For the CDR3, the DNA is TGTGCCAGCAGTACGGGCCTTCGGGGCGAGCAGTACTTC. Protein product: CASSTGLRGEQYF.

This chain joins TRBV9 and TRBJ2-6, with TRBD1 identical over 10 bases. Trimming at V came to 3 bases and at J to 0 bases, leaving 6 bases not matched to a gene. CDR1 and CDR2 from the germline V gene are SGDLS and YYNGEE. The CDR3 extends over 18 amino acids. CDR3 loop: CASSEGQGLSSGANVLTF. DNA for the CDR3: TGTGCCAGCAGCGAGGGACAGGGGTTAAGCTCTGGGGCCAACGTCCTGACTTTC.

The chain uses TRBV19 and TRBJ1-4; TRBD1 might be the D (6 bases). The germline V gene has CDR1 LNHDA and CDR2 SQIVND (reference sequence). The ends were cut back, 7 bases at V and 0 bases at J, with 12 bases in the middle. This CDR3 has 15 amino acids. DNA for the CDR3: TGTGCCAGTATTAGAAGGACAGCAACTAATGAAAAACTGTTTTTT. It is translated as CASIRRTATNEKLFF.

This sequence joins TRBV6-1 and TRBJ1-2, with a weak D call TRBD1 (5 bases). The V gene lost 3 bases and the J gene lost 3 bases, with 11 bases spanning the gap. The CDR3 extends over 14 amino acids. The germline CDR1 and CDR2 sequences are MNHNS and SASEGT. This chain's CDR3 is CASSEYGGDYGYTF. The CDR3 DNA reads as TGTGCCAGCAGTGAGTACGGAGGGGACTATGGCTACACCTTC.

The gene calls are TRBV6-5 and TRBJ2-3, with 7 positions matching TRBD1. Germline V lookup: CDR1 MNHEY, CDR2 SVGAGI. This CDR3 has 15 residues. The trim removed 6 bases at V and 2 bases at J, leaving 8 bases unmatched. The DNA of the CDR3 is TGTGCCAGCAGACAGGGGCCTACCTACACAGATACGCAGTATTTT. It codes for CASRQGPTYTDTQYF.

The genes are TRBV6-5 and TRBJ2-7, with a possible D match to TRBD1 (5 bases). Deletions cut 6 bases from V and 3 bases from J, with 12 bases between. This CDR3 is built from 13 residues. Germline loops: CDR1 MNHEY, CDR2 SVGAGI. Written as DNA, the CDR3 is TGTGCCAGCAGCCGAGACAGCTACTACGAGCAGTACTTC. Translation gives CASSRDSYYEQYF.

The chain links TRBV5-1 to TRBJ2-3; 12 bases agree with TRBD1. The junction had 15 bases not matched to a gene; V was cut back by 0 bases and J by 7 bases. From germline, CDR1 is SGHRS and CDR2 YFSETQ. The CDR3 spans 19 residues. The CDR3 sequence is CASSLVPGTGGLLSNTQYF. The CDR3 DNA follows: TGCGCCAGCAGCTTGGTCCCCGGGACAGGGGGCCTCCTATCAAATACGCAGTATTTT.

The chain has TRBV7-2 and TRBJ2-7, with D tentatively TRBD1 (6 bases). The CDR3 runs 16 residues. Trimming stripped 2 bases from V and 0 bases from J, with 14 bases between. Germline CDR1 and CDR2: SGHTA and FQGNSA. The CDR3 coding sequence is TGTGCCAGCAGCTTAACTACAGGGATGAGCTCCTACGAGCAGTACTTC. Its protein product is CASSLTTGMSSYEQYF.

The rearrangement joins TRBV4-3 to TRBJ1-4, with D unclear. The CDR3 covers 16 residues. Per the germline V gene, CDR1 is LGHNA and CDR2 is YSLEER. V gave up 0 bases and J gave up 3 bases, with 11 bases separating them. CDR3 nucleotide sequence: TGCGCCAGCAGCCAAGACAGTTCTCGGGCTAATGAAAAACTGTTTTTT. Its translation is CASSQDSSRANEKLFF.

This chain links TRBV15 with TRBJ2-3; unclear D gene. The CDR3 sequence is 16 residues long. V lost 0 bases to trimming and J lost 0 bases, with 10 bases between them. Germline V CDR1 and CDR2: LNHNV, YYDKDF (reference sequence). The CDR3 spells CATSRDSRQSTDTQYF. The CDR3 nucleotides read TGTGCCACCAGCAGAGATTCCAGGCAAAGCACAGATACGCAGTATTTT.

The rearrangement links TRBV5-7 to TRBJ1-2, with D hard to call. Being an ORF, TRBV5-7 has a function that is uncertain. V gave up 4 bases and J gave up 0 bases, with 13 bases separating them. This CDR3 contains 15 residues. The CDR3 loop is CASSPGTDPNYGYTF. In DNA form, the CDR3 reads TGTGCCAGCAGCCCCGGAACAGATCCTAACTATGGCTACACCTTC.

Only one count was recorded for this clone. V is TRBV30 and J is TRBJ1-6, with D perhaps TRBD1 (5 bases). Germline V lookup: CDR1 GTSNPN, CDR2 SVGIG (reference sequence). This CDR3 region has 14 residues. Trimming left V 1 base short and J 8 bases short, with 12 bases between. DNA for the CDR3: TGTGCCTGGAGTGCCACAGGCGTGGATTCACCCCTCCACTTT. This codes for CAWSATGVDSPLHF. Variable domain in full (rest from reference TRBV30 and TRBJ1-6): SQTIHQWPATLVQPVGSPLSLECTVEGTSNPNLYWYRQAAGRGLQLLFYSVGIGQISSEVPQNLSASRPQDRQFILSSKKLLLSDSGFYLCAWSATGVDSPLHFGNGTRLTVT.

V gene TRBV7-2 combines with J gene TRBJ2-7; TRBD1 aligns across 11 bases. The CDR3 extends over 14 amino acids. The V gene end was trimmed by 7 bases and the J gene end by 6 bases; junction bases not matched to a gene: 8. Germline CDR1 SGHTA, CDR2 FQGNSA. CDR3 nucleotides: TGTGCCAGCACTGAGGACAGGGGGCGTCTCGAGCAGTACTTC. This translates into CASTEDRGRLEQYF. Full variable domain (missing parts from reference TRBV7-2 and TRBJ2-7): GAGVSQSPSNKVTEKGKDVELRCDPISGHTALYWYRQSLGQGLEFLIYFQGNSAPDKSGLPSDRFSAERTGGSVSTLTIQRTQQEDSAVYLCASTEDRGRLEQYFGPGTRLTVT.

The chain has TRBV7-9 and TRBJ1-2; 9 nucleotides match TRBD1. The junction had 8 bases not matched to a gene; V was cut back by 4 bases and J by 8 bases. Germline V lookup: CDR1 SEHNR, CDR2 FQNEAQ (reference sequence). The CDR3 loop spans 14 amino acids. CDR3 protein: CASSSTGGRAGYTF. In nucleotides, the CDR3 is TGTGCCAGCAGCTCGACAGGGGGAAGGGCCGGCTACACCTTC.

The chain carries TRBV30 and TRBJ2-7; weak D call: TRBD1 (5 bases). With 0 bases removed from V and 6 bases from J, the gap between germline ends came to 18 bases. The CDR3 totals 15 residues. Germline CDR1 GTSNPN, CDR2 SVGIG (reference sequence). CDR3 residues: CAWSVRRQGAREQYF. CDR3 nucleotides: TGTGCCTGGAGTGTACGGCGGCAGGGTGCCCGCGAGCAGTACTTC.

CDR3 protein: CASSRQGGNYGYTF. CDR3 DNA sequence: TGTGCCAGTAGTCGACAGGGGGGGAACTATGGCTACACCTTC. The J gene is TRBJ1-2, the V gene TRBV19; 9 nucleotides align to TRBD1. Germline lookup yields CDR1 LNHDA and CDR2 SQIVND (reference sequence). CDR3 length: 14 amino acids. The junction had 3 bases not matched to a gene; V was cut back by 5 bases and J by 2 bases.

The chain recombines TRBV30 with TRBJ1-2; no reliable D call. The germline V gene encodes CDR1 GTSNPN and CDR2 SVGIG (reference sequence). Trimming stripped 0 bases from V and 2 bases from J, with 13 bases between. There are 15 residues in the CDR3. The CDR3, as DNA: TGTGCCTGGAGTGTACTATGGGTTCCAAACTATGGCTACACCTTC. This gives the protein CAWSVLWVPNYGYTF.